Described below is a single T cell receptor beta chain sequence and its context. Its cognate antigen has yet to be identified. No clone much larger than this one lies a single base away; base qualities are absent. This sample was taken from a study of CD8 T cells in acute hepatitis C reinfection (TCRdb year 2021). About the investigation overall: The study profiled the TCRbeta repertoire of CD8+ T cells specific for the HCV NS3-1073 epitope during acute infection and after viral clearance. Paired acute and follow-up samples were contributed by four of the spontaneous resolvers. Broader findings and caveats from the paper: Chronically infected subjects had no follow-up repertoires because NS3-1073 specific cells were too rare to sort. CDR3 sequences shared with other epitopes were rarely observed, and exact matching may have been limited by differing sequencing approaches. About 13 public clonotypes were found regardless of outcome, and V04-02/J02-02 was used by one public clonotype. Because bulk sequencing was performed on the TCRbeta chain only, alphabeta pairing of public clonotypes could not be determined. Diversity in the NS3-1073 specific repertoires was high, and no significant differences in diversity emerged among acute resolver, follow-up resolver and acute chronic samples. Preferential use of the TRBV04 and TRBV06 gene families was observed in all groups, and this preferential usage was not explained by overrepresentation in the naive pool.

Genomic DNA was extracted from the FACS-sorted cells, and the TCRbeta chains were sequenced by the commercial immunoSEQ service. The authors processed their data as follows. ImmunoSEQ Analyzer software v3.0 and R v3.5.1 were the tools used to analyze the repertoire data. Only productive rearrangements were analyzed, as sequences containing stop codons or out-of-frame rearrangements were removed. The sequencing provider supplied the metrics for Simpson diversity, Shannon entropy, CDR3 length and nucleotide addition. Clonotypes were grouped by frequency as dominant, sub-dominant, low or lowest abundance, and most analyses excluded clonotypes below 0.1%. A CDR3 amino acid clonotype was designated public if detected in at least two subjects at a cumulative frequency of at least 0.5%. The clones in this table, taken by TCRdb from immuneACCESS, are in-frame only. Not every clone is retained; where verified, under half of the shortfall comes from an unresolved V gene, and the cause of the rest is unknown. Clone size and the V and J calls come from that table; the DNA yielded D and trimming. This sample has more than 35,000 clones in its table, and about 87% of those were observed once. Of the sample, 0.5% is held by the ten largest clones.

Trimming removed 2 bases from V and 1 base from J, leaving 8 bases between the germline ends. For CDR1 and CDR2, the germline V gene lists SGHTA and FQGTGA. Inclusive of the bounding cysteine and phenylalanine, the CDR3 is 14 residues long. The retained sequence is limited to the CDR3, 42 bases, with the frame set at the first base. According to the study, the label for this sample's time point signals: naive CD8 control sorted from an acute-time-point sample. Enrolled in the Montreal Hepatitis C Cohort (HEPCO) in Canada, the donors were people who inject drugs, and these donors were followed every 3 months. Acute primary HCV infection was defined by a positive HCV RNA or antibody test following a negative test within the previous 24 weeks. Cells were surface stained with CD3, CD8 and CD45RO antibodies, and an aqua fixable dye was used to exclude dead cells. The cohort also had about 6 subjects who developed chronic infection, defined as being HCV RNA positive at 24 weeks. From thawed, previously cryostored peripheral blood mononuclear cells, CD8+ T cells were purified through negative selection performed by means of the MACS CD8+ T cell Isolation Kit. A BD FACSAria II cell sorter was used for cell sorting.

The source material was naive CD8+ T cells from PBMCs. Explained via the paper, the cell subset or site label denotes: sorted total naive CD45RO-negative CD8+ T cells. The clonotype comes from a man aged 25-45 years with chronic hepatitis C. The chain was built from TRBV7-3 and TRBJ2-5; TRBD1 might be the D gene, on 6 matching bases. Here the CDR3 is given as CASSLLGGQETQYF. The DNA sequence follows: TGTGCCAGCAGCTTACTAGGGGGCCAAGAGACCCAGTACTTC.